The 26 T cell receptor beta chains listed next were all sequenced from one sample in a study of T cell responses to AZD1222 COVID-19 vaccine. Method: immunoSEQ multiplex PCR; TCRdb's copy keeps in-frame clones and lacks some. The table records around 130,000 clones, 92% of them present only once. The sequences come from peripheral blood, collected 28 days after the second AZD1222 dose. The receptors originated from an adult who received the AZD1222 COVID-19 vaccine.

V usage is TRBV7-8 and J usage is TRBJ2-2; D ambiguous. The CDR3 runs 13 residues. V gave up 5 bases and J gave up 5 bases, with 9 bases separating them. Germline loops: CDR1 SGHVS, CDR2 FQNEAQ. In nucleotides, the CDR3 is TGTGCCAGCAGCCCCCGGTCGACCGGGGAGCTGTTTTTT. This gives the protein CASSPRSTGELFF. The variable domain in full, completed from reference TRBV7-8 and TRBJ2-2, reads GAGVSQSPRYKVAKRGQDVALRCDPISGHVSLFWYQQALGQGPEFLTYFQNEAQLDKSGLPSDRFFAERPEGSVSTLKIQRTQQEDSAVYLCASSPRSTGELFFGEGSRLTVL.

V and J are TRBV10-1 and TRBJ1-2; TRBD1 is a possible D gene (6 bases). V lost 8 bases and J lost 2, with 6 bases in between. This CDR3 has 11 residues. CDR1 WNHNN and CDR2 SYGVQD come from the germline V gene (reference sequence). The CDR3 sequence is CASGTNYGYTF. The DNA for the CDR3 is TGCGCCAGCGGGACAAACTATGGCTACACCTTC.

The rearrangement uses TRBV27 and TRBJ1-1; unclear D gene. The germline V gene has CDR1 MNHEY and CDR2 SMNVEV (reference sequence). Trimming pared 2 bases from V and 0 bases from J, leaving 4 bases between. The CDR3 sequence is 13 residues long. The CDR3 bases are TGTGCCAGCAGTTTAAGTCTGAACACTGAAGCTTTCTTT. Its translation: CASSLSLNTEAFF.

The CDR3 loop reads CASGGTGNKKAFF. The CDR3 bases are TGTGCCAGCGGTGGGACAGGGAATAAAAAAGCTTTCTTT. The chain has TRBV9 and TRBJ1-1, with 9 bases fitting TRBD1. J was trimmed by 9 bases and V by 7 bases; bases with no gene match: 10. From germline, CDR1 is SGDLS and CDR2 YYNGEE. This CDR3 comprises 13 residues. Together with reference TRBV9 and TRBJ1-1, the CDR3 gives the full variable domain: DSGVTQTPKHLITATGQRVTLRCSPRSGDLSVYWYQQSLDQGLQFLIQYYNGEERAKGNILERFSAQQFPDLHSELNLSSLELGDSALYFCASGGTGNKKAFFGQGTRLTVV.

The chain combines TRBV10-3 with TRBJ2-2; TRBD1 matches at 9 bases. Germline V lookup: CDR1 ENHRY, CDR2 SYGVKD. This CDR3 spans 15 amino acids. V lost 5 bases and J lost 5; bases outside the gene matches: 6. Here the CDR3 DNA reads TGTGCCATCAGTCCAACCGGGACAGGGACCGGGGAGCTGTTTTTT. It yields the protein CAISPTGTGTGELFF.

This chain uses TRBV7-6 with TRBJ1-6; D is uncertain. Germline lookup yields CDR1 SGHVS and CDR2 FNYEAQ. The CDR3 is 13 amino acids. Trimming stripped 4 bases from V and 6 bases from J, with 7 bases between. The CDR3 here is CASSSRGNSPLHF. The CDR3 DNA follows: TGTGCCAGCAGCTCCCGGGGTAATTCACCCCTCCACTTT. The whole variable domain, filled in from reference TRBV7-6 and TRBJ1-6, reads GAGVSQSPRYKVTKRGQDVALRCDPISGHVSLYWYRQALGQGPEFLTYFNYEAQQDKSGLPNDRFSAERPEGSISTLTIQRTEQRDSAMYRCASSSRGNSPLHFGNGTRLTVT.

The chain employs TRBV9 and TRBJ1-1, with D unclear. Germline V gene sequence: CDR1 SGDLS, CDR2 YYNGEE. V was cut by 0 bases and J by 5 bases, with 8 bases left in between. The CDR3 length is 13 residues. In DNA form, the CDR3 reads TGTGCCAGCAGCGTAGTGCCAGGTACTGAAGCTTTCTTT. Translating it yields CASSVVPGTEAFF. The whole variable domain, remainder taken from reference TRBV9 and TRBJ1-1, is DSGVTQTPKHLITATGQRVTLRCSPRSGDLSVYWYQQSLDQGLQFLIQYYNGEERAKGNILERFSAQQFPDLHSELNLSSLELGDSALYFCASSVVPGTEAFFGQGTRLTVV.

V is TRBV24-1 and J is TRBJ1-5; TRBD1 is a possible D gene (5 bases). This CDR3 contains 14 residues. CDR1 is KGHDR and CDR2 is SFDVKD in the germline V gene. Trimming removed 3 bases from V and 6 bases from J, with 11 bases in between. CDR3 nucleotides: TGTGCCACCAGTGATAGCAGGGAGGGTCAGCCCCAGCATTTT. It codes for CATSDSREGQPQHF.

This chain joins TRBV6-2 or TRBV6-3 and TRBJ1-1, with D perhaps matching TRBD1 (6 bases). Germline values: CDR1 MNHEY, CDR2 SVGEGT. The V gene lost 6 bases and the J gene lost 2 bases, with 16 bases spanning the gap. The CDR3 extends over 15 amino acids. The CDR3 reads CASSSTGSANTEAFF. As DNA, the CDR3 is TGTGCCAGCAGCTCTACAGGGAGCGCAAACACTGAAGCTTTCTTT.

J is TRBJ2-4 and V is TRBV12-3 or TRBV12-4; no clear D. Trimming removed 3 bases at V and 6 bases at J, with 9 bases between. The CDR3 length is 13 residues. The chain's CDR3 is CASSFEESNIQYF. The CDR3 DNA reads as TGTGCCAGCAGTTTTGAGGAGTCAAACATTCAGTACTTC.

The chain couples TRBV6-8 to TRBJ2-2; 7 bases are a match to TRBD2. CDR1 and CDR2 (germline): MNHGY, SAAAGT. The length of the CDR3 is 13 residues. V lost 2 bases and J lost 11; bases outside the gene matches: 5. The CDR3 DNA reads TGTGCCAGCAGTTACCGGGACTATCCCGAGCTGTTTTTT. It is translated as CASSYRDYPELFF.

The V gene is TRBV9, the J gene TRBJ2-3; D perhaps matches TRBD1 (5 bases). Germline CDR1 SGDLS, CDR2 YYNGEE. V was clipped by 0 bases and J by 7 bases, with 12 bases between them. CDR3 size: 14 residues. The CDR3 here is CASSVAQGTHTQYF. The CDR3, as DNA: TGTGCCAGCAGCGTAGCTCAGGGTACGCATACGCAGTATTTT. Drawing the rest from reference TRBV9 and TRBJ2-3, the complete variable domain is DSGVTQTPKHLITATGQRVTLRCSPRSGDLSVYWYQQSLDQGLQFLIQYYNGEERAKGNILERFSAQQFPDLHSELNLSSLELGDSALYFCASSVAQGTHTQYFGPGTRLTVL.

This chain joins TRBV7-3 and TRBJ1-4; the D gene is possibly TRBD1 (5 bases). Germline V gives CDR1 SGHTA, CDR2 FQGTGA. The CDR3 covers 16 residues. Trimming cost V 0 bases and J 7 bases, with 15 bases left between them. CDR3 loop: CASSLTQQAGGEKLFF. The CDR3 DNA is TGTGCCAGCAGCTTAACCCAACAGGCGGGGGGTGAAAAACTGTTTTTT.

The J gene is TRBJ2-1, the V gene TRBV5-1, with TRBD2 identical over 11 bases. The CDR3 spans 16 residues. Germline CDR1 and CDR2: SGHRS and YFSETQ. The trim removed 5 bases at V and 10 bases at J, leaving 14 bases unmatched. CDR3 sequence: CASRAPSGGPTIEQFF. CDR3 sequence (DNA): TGCGCCAGCAGGGCGCCTAGCGGGGGGCCCACCATCGAGCAGTTCTTC.

The genes are TRBV6-1 and TRBJ2-2; D not resolved. Deletions cut 1 base from V and 3 bases from J, with 9 bases between. The germline V gene has CDR1 MNHNS and CDR2 SASEGT. CDR3 length: 15 amino acids. CDR3 amino acids: CASSEGRAYTGELFF. The CDR3, as DNA: TGTGCCAGCAGTGAAGGACGCGCCTACACCGGGGAGCTGTTTTTT.

The gene calls are TRBV15 and TRBJ2-7, with D tentatively TRBD2 (6 bases). The germline CDR1 and CDR2 sequences are LNHNV and YYDKDF (reference sequence). This CDR3 contains 15 residues. V lost 2 bases and J 4 bases, leaving 15 bases between the germline ends. The chain's CDR3 is CATSRPPAGGYEQYF. CDR3 sequence (DNA): TGTGCCACCAGCAGACCCCCAGCGGGTGGGTACGAGCAGTACTTC.

This sequence joins TRBV11-2 and TRBJ2-3; tentatively, D is TRBD1 (6 bases). The germline CDR1 and CDR2 sequences are SGHAT and FQNNGV. This CDR3 has 15 residues. V was cut by 1 base and J by 1 base, with 9 bases left in between. Written as DNA, the CDR3 is TGTGCCAGCAGCTTAGCTGCAGGGGGCACAGATACGCAGTATTTT. It translates to CASSLAAGGTDTQYF. Using reference TRBV11-2 and TRBJ2-3 for the parts outside the CDR3, the full variable domain is EAGVAQSPRYKIIEKRQSVAFWCNPISGHATLYWYQQILGQGPKLLIQFQNNGVVDDSQLPKDRFSAERLKGVDSTLKIQPAKLEDSAVYLCASSLAAGGTDTQYFGPGTRLTVL.

J is TRBJ2-1 and V is TRBV11-3; D unresolved. The V gene's germline CDR1 is SGHNT and CDR2 YENEEA. V lost 0 bases and J 9 bases, leaving 15 bases between the germline ends. The CDR3 spans 15 residues. The CDR3 loop is CASSLDVGKSGEQFF. The CDR3 DNA follows: TGTGCCAGCAGCTTAGACGTAGGGAAGTCGGGTGAGCAGTTCTTC.

The V gene is TRBV12-3 or TRBV12-4, the J gene TRBJ1-1; the D is unclear. The CDR3 totals 10 residues. Trimming shortened V by 6 bases and J by 7 bases, and 6 bases separated the two germline ends. CDR3 in amino acids: CASREIEAFF. Written as DNA, the CDR3 is TGTGCCAGCAGGGAGATTGAAGCTTTCTTT.

The chain recombines TRBV11-2 with TRBJ1-5, with D possibly matching TRBD1 (5 bases). The germline gives CDR1 SGHAT, CDR2 FQNNGV. The ends were cut back, 0 bases at V and 5 bases at J, with 11 bases in the middle. CDR3 length equals 15 residues. CDR3 sequence (DNA): TGTGCCAGCAGCTTAGATGGCAGGGAGCATCAGCCCCAGCATTTT. As protein: CASSLDGREHQPQHF.

The chain has TRBV6-1 and TRBJ2-7; the match to TRBD2 covers 7 bases. Germline CDR1 is MNHNS and CDR2 is SASEGT. The CDR3 has 15 amino acids. The V segment lost 0 bases and the J segment 2 bases; nucleotides outside the gene matches: 4. This CDR3 is CASSEARGTTYEQYF. The CDR3 DNA follows: TGTGCCAGCAGTGAAGCGCGGGGGACCACCTACGAGCAGTACTTC.

V and J are TRBV5-1 and TRBJ2-1, with 8 bases identical to TRBD2. The CDR3 totals 15 residues. The trim removed 3 bases at V and 4 bases at J, leaving 6 bases unmatched. CDR1 and CDR2 from the germline V gene are SGHRS and YFSETQ. CDR3 region: CASSSTTSGYNEQFF. Written as DNA, the CDR3 is TGCGCCAGCAGCTCCACCACTAGCGGATACAATGAGCAGTTCTTC.

The J gene is TRBJ2-2, the V gene TRBV3-1 (or the pseudogene TRBV3-2); 10 nucleotides match TRBD2. Germline V gene sequence: CDR1 LGHDT, CDR2 YNNKEL (reference sequence). V dropped 3 bases and J dropped 1; count of bases not matched to a gene: 5. The CDR3 contains 17 residues. CDR3 in DNA: TGTGCCAGCAGCCACATAGCGGGGGGCCGGAACACCGGGGAGCTGTTTTTT. Encoded protein: CASSHIAGGRNTGELFF.

This clone was detected once. V is TRBV7-2 and J is TRBJ1-5; D not resolved. The CDR3 has 13 residues. V was cut by 4 bases and J by 5 bases, with 9 bases left in between. CDR1 and CDR2 from the germline V gene are SGHTA and FQGNSA. CDR3 coding DNA: TGTGCCAGCAGCTCAGCGATCCATCAGCCCCAGCATTTT. This translates into CASSSAIHQPQHF.

The CDR3 region has the DNA TGTGCCAGCTCACCAACGGAGGCAGGGGGAATCTACGAGCAGTACTTC. Residues: CASSPTEAGGIYEQYF. This chain connects TRBV18 to TRBJ2-7, with 7 bases aligning to TRBD1. Germline assignment: CDR1 KGHSH and CDR2 LQKENI. This CDR3 spans 16 amino acids. Losses at the gene ends were 2 bases for V and 3 bases for J; bases not matched to a gene: 10.

This chain connects TRBV28 to TRBJ2-5; TRBD1 matches 8 bases. The junction had 12 bases not matched to a gene; V was cut back by 2 bases and J by 4 bases. The length of the CDR3 is 17 residues. The V gene's germline CDR1 is MDHEN and CDR2 SYDVKM. In DNA, the CDR3 is TGTGCCAGCAGTTTAGTGGATTTAGACAGGGGTCGAGAGACCCAGTACTTC. Amino acid sequence: CASSLVDLDRGRETQYF.